The 5 T cell receptor beta chains reported below all come from one sample, sequenced in a study of blood T cell repertoires in COVID-19. The assay was immunoSEQ multiplex PCR, and TCRdb's table has in-frame clones only and misses some. The sample has tens of thousands of clones; roughly 80% are singletons. Sample: PBMCs or T cells enriched from blood (not recorded which). Receptors originate from a woman aged 40 to 50 with acute COVID-19.

The chain uses TRBV28 and TRBJ1-5, with D possibly being TRBD1 (5 bases). Germline CDR1 and CDR2: MDHEN and SYDVKM. This CDR3 contains 13 residues. V was cut by 5 bases and J by 12 bases, with 17 bases left in between. CDR3 in amino acids: CASSQPAGRLQHF. CDR3 nucleotides: TGTGCCAGCAGTCAGCCAGCGGGGCGGCTCCAGCATTTT.

V gene TRBV29-1 combines with J gene TRBJ1-2; D not certain. Germline CDR1 and CDR2: SQVTM and ANQGSEA. The CDR3 spans 12 residues. V lost 3 bases and J lost 3, with 8 bases in between. The CDR3 loop is CSVDSSYYGYTF. The CDR3 bases are TGCAGCGTTGACTCCTCTTACTATGGCTACACCTTC.

The chain combines TRBV27 with TRBJ1-1; D perhaps matches TRBD1 (6 bases). V lost 4 bases, J lost 0 bases, and 12 bases lay in between. This CDR3 region has 15 residues. The germline V gene has CDR1 MNHEY and CDR2 SMNVEV (reference sequence). CDR3 in amino acids: CASSSDSSMNTEAFF. CDR3 DNA: TGTGCCAGCAGTTCGGACAGTTCGATGAACACTGAAGCTTTCTTT.

The chain recombines TRBV7-2 with TRBJ1-1, with a tentative D call TRBD1 (5 bases). This CDR3 is built from 16 residues. CDR1 is SGHTA, CDR2 FQGNSA, per germline. Trimming took off 5 bases at V and 3 bases at J, with 19 bases between the two ends. The chain's CDR3 is CASSLRRSTGDTEAFF. As DNA, the CDR3 is TGTGCCAGCAGCCTACGTAGATCAACAGGAGACACTGAAGCTTTCTTT.

CDR3 bases: TGTGCCAGCAGCGGACCGGGAACAACTAATGAAAAACTGTTTTTT. Protein: CASSGPGTTNEKLFF. The J gene is TRBJ1-4, the V gene TRBV9; D is uncertain. Germline CDR1 and CDR2: SGDLS and YYNGEE. With 3 bases removed from V and 0 bases from J, the gap between germline ends came to 9 bases. The CDR3 consists of 15 residues.